This T cell receptor beta chain was sequenced for a study of identical twins (dated by TCRdb to the mid-2010s). With respect to the entire study: To test whether fetal clonotypes persist, this study deep-sequenced TCR alpha and beta repertoires from monozygotic twins, from unrelated adults of various ages, and from cord blood. To rule out contamination, replicate twin experiments were performed at different times with different library preparation protocols. The study at large found these results: Compared with coincidental sharing between unrelated individuals, out-of-frame TCR alpha sequences shared between twins showed an excess of sequences with low generation probability. Because the same donors could not be followed over many years, the conclusions relied on cross-sectional statistical analysis. Fewer insertions were carried by abundant cord blood beta clonotypes, a similar but weaker trend appeared in young adult naive repertoires, and no such trend appeared in memory repertoires. Out-of-frame TCR alpha sharing in monozygotic twins was systematically underestimated by recombination models, whereas sharing between unrelated individuals was in agreement with the recombination models. The excess sharing between twins in beta out-of-frame sequences was weaker because fewer shared sequences reduced the signal-to-noise ratio. Invariant T cells such as MAIT and iNKT could partly confound zero-insertion analyses, although diverse VJ usage argued against such confounding for most clonotypes.

Every donor was a healthy Caucasian. The twin cohort consisted of three pairs of female monozygotic twins, all aged roughly 18 to 29 years. Positive isolation kits from Invitrogen were used to isolate CD4+ and CD8+ T cell populations. A word on this clonotype: What this receptor recognizes is not known. Qualities for individual bases were not recorded, and no much larger clone is one base off.

V loses 1 base of germline sequence and J loses 4 bases, and the interval between the two ends is 6 bases. The CDR3 spans 13 residues, from the cysteine through the phenylalanine. Solely the CDR3 DNA is kept, with 39 bases framed from the first base. The germline V gene specifies SGHVS as CDR1 and FNYEAQ as CDR2. The library was obtained by 5' RACE. The instrument given in TCRdb is Illumina HiSeq 2000. Template switching added a universal primer binding site, and the final cDNA carried a unique molecular identifier that allowed TCR cDNA molecules to be counted accurately. First-strand cDNA for TCR alpha and beta chains was synthesized from specific primers in the conserved constant-segment region. To control for contamination, every cDNA library was double barcoded, receiving both a SMART-Mk sample barcode and Illumina barcodes. Two successive PCR steps introduced TruSeq adapter sequences along with Illumina sample barcodes. TCR alpha and beta cDNA libraries were sequenced on the Illumina HiSeq platform with custom primers. On the authors' methods: Unique molecular identifiers were extracted from raw reads with MiGEC, and CDR3 positions were determined with MiXCR. For each individual, recombination models were inferred using an EM algorithm with the repgenHMM and IGoR tools. The tcR package in R was used for shared clonotype analysis, with sharing normalized by the product of cloneset sizes. To study raw recombination without the effects of thymic and clonal selection, out-of-frame nonproductive sequences were analyzed. TCRdb took the public reads, trimmed them with fastp at Q25, ran MiXCR for clone calling and kept in-frame beta chains. Identical CDR3 protein sequences are pooled into one entry, listed with their most common genes and DNA. For this entry, the V and J calls and clone size follow TCRdb and not the study's own pipeline. This sample holds around 340,000 distinct CDR3 sequences; approximately 13% were observed only once. The leading ten clones occupy more than 6% of the sample.

The same data also contributed to another study, on yellow fever vaccine responses in identical twins. The second study, in turn, reports: The authors reported that the T cell response to vaccination in identical twins appeared partly convergent and partly personalized. In identical twins, the study followed T cell clones that responded to the vaccine with precision.

The sequence links TRBV7-6 to TRBJ2-3; the D gene is unclear. Input material: CD8+ T cells sorted from blood. The sequence was obtained from a woman younger than 35 in good health. Read as DNA, the sequence is TGTGCCAGCAGCTTAGAGTCGGCAGATACGCAGTATTTT. This encodes CASSLESADTQYF. When the CDR3 is completed using the reference TRBV7-6 and TRBJ2-3 genes on either side, the full variable domain is GAGVSQSPRYKVTKRGQDVALRCDPISGHVSLYWYRQALGQGPEFLTYFNYEAQQDKSGLPNDRFSAERPEGSISTLTIQRTEQRDSAMYRCASSLESADTQYFGPGTRLTVL.